One and the same sample provided the 2 T cell receptor beta chains below, sequenced in a study of T cells in Graves' hyperthyroidism and ophthalmopathy. TCR beta CDR3 regions were amplified from RNA. The HTBI primer set served for first-round RT-PCR of the TCR CDR3. Each CDR3 protein gets one entry after TCRdb re-called the multiplex PCR reads with MiXCR. The sample carries under 200,000 distinct CDR3 sequences, 9.4% recorded once. The sequenced sample was blood. The receptors shown here come from a woman under 30 with Graves' hyperthyroidism that later progressed to Graves' ophthalmopathy.

As regards this clonotype: This could be a read error, since a much larger clone is one nucleotide away. The chain joins TRBV7-9 to TRBJ2-2, with TRBD1 matching over 9 bases. Germline assignment: CDR1 SEHNR and CDR2 FQNEAQ (reference sequence). This CDR3 contains 16 residues. CDR3 sequence: CAISSAGTGFPGELFF. CDR3 bases: TGTGCCATCAGCTCAGCCGGGACAGGGTTCCCCGGGGAGCTGTTTTTT.

This clonotype has a handful of counts. A much bigger clone sits one base away, suggesting this may be a read error. The genes are TRBV28 and TRBJ2-2, with 7 bases that match TRBD1. The CDR3 is made up of 14 amino acids. The trim removed 8 bases at V and 5 bases at J, leaving 8 bases unmatched. Germline lookup yields CDR1 MDHEN and CDR2 SYDVKM. CDR3: CASAQGDLTGELFF. In DNA form, the CDR3 reads TGTGCCAGCGCCCAGGGGGACCTTACCGGGGAGCTGTTTTTT.